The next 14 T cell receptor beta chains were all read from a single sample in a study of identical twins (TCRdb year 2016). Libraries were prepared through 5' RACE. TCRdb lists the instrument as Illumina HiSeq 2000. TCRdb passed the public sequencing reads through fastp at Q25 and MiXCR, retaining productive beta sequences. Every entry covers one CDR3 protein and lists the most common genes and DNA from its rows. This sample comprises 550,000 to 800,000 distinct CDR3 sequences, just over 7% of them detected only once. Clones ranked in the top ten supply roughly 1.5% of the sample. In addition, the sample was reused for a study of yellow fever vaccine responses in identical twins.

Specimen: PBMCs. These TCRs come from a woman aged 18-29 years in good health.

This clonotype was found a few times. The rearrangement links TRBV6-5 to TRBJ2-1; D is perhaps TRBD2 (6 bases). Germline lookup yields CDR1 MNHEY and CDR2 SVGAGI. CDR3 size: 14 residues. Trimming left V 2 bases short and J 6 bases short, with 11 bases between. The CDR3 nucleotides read TGTGCCAGCAGTTACGTAAGGGGAGGCAATGAGCAGTTCTTC. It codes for CASSYVRGGNEQFF.

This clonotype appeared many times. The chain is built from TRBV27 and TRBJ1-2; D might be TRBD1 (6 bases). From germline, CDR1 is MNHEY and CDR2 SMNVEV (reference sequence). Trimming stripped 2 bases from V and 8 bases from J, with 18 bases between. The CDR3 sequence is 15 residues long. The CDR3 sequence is CASSLGAGAILGYTF. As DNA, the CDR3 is TGTGCCAGCAGTTTAGGTGCAGGGGCTATCCTAGGCTACACCTTC.

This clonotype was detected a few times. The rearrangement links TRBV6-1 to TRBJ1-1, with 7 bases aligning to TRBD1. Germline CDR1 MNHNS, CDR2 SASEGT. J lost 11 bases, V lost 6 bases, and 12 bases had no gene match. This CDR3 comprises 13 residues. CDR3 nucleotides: TGTGCCAGCAGCTCCCCGGGACAGATCGAGGCTTTCTTT. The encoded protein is CASSSPGQIEAFF.

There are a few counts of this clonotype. The CDR3 bases are TGCAGTGCTAGTATAAGGGACAGGGGAGAGACCCAGTACTTC. It translates to CSASIRDRGETQYF. The chain has TRBV20-1 and TRBJ2-5; 10 bases line up with TRBD1. V shed 3 bases and J 4 bases; nucleotides not matched to a gene: 5. The CDR3 consists of 14 residues. The germline V gene has CDR1 DFQATT and CDR2 SNEGSKA (reference sequence).

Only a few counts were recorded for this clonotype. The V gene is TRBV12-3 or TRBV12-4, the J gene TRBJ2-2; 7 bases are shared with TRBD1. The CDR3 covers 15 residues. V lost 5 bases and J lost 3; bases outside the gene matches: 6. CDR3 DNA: TGTGCCAGCAGTCTCGGGACAGCCCACACCGGGGAGCTGTTTTTT. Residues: CASSLGTAHTGELFF.

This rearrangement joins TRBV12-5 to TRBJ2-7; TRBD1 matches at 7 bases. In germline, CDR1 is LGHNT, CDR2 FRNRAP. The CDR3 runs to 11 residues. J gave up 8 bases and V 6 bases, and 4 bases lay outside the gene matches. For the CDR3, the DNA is TGTGCTAGTGGGACAGGGCCCCAGCAGTACTTC. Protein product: CASGTGPQQYF.

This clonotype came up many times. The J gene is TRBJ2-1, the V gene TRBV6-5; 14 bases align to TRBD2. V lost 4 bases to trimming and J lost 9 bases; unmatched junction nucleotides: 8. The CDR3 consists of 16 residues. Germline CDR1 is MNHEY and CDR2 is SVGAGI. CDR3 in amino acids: CASSFSGLAGVSEQFF. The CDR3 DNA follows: TGTGCCAGCAGTTTTTCGGGACTAGCGGGAGTAAGTGAGCAGTTCTTC.

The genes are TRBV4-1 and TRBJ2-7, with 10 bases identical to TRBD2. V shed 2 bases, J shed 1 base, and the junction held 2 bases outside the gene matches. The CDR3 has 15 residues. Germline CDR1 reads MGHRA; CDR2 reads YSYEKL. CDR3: CASSQLAGVSYEQYF. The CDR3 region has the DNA TGCGCCAGCAGCCAACTAGCGGGAGTGTCCTACGAGCAGTACTTC.

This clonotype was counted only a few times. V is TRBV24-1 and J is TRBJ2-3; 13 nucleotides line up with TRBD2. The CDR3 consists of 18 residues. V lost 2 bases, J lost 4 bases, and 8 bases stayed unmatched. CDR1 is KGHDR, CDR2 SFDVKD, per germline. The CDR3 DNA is TGTGCCACCAGTGATTCGGGACTAGCGGGGAACTGGGCAGATACGCAGTATTTT. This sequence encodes CATSDSGLAGNWADTQYF.

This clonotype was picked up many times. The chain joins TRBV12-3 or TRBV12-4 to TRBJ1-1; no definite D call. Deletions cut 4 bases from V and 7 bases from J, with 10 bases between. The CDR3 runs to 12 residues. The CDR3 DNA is TGTGCCAGCAGTTGGGGTAGAGTTGAAGCTTTCTTT. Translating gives CASSWGRVEAFF.

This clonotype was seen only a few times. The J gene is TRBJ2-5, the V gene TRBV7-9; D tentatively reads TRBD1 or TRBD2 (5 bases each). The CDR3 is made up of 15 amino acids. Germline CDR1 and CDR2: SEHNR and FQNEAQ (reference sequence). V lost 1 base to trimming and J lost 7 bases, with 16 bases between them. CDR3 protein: CASSLGMVGDGTQYF. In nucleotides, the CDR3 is TGTGCCAGCAGCTTAGGGATGGTAGGGGACGGGACCCAGTACTTC.

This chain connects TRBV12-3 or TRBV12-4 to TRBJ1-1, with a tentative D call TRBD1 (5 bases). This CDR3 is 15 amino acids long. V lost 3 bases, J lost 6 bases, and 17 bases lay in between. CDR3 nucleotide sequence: TGTGCCAGCAGTTTCGTGGGTGGGGCGCAATCTGAAGCTTTCTTT. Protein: CASSFVGGAQSEAFF.

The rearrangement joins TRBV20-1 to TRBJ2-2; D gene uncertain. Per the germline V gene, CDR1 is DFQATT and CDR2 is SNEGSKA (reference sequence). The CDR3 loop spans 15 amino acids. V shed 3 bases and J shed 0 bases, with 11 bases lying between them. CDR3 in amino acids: CSARREDTNTGELFF. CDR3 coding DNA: TGCAGTGCTAGGCGCGAAGACACGAACACCGGGGAGCTGTTTTTT.

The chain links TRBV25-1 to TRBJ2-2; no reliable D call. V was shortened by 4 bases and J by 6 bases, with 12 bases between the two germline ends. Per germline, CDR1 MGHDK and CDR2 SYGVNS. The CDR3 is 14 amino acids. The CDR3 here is CASSGQPRAGELFF. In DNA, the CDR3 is TGTGCCAGCAGTGGCCAACCTAGGGCCGGGGAGCTGTTTTTT.